The sequence of this T cell receptor beta chain was determined in a study of T-cell reconstitution after alpha-beta-depleted transplantation in children. General observations from the study: Most T-cell counts and diversity one year after the transplant came from T cells that were newly produced.

The V and J ends lost 7 bases and 0 bases, in that order; junction bases with no gene match: 14. This CDR3 is 18 amino acids long. Germline V gene data show CDR1 as SQVTM and CDR2 as ANQGSEA. Points on this clonotype: Its antigen remains unidentified.

TCRbeta library construction was performed incorporating unique molecular identifiers. TCRdb redid the calling of the PCR reads with MiXCR, one entry per CDR3 protein. The table records 500,000 to 650,000 distinct CDR3 sequences, 10% to 15% of them present only once. The sequencing used PBMCs, mostly from graft donor cells, collected 360 days after TCRalphabeta/CD19-depleted stem cell transplant. This chain uses TRBV29-1 with TRBJ2-1; TRBD2 aligns across 11 bases. The receptor comes from a male patient aged 5 to 17 who had a stem cell transplant for acute myeloid leukemia, so the T cells may come from the graft donor. CDR3 protein: CSAQGASGRTSSYNEQFF. CDR3 DNA sequence: TGCAGCGCACAGGGGGCTAGCGGGAGGACCAGCTCCTACAATGAGCAGTTCTTC.